The 11 T cell receptor beta chains reported below all come from one sample, sequenced in a study of early T cells in non-severe SARS-CoV-2 infection. MiXCR, run by TCRdb on the 5' RACE reads, gives a single entry per CDR3 protein. Altogether approximately 66,000 distinct CDR3 sequences are present, approximately 12% being singletons, with the ten largest covering over 1%. The sequenced sample was whole blood, obtained at baseline. These receptors came from an adult who was a healthcare worker with PCR-confirmed SARS-CoV-2 infection or an uninfected control (not recorded which). The donor label of this sample is uncertain.

This clonotype was detected ten times or more. This CDR3 reads CASSQGTDSNQPQHF. The DNA of the CDR3 is TGTGCCAGCAGCCAAGGGACGGATAGCAATCAGCCCCAGCATTTT. The chain couples TRBV27 to TRBJ1-5, with a tentative D call TRBD1 (5 bases). The CDR3 is made up of 15 amino acids. V lost 6 bases and J 0 bases, leaving 12 bases between the germline ends. The germline V gene encodes CDR1 MNHEY and CDR2 SMNVEV (reference sequence).

The V gene is TRBV18, the J gene TRBJ1-2; D might be TRBD1 (5 bases). Germline V gene data show CDR1 as KGHSH and CDR2 as LQKENI. The CDR3 has 14 amino acids. With 6 bases removed from V and 2 bases from J, the gap between germline ends came to 13 bases. The CDR3 region is CASSPSQGNYGYTF. The CDR3 DNA reads as TGTGCCAGCTCTCCATCCCAGGGAAACTATGGCTACACCTTC.

V is TRBV7-9 and J is TRBJ1-2; D gene unclear. This CDR3 has 11 amino acids. The germline V and J ends were trimmed by 4 bases and 8 bases, with 8 bases remaining between them. Germline-derived CDR1 and CDR2 are SEHNR and FQNEAQ (reference sequence). The CDR3 DNA reads as TGTGCCAGCAGCTCCGGGAGGGGCTACACCTTC. Residues: CASSSGRGYTF.

The table lists this clonotype with a few counts. This chain uses TRBV2 with TRBJ2-3; possible D gene TRBD2, 5 bases. The V gene's germline CDR1 is SNHLY and CDR2 FYNNEI. With 3 bases removed from V and 6 bases from J, the gap between germline ends came to 16 bases. This CDR3 contains 15 residues. The CDR3 protein is CASSENGLPGDTQYF. CDR3 coding DNA: TGTGCCAGCAGTGAGAACGGCCTACCGGGGGATACGCAGTATTTT.

This chain uses TRBV5-6 with TRBJ2-7; TRBD2 might be the D (5 bases). CDR1 SGHDT and CDR2 YYEEEE come from the germline V gene. V shed 4 bases and J shed 13 bases, with 15 bases lying between them. There are 11 residues in the CDR3. DNA for the CDR3: TGTGCCAGCAGCCCTCGGACTGAGAAATACGTC. Translated, it gives CASSPRTEKYV.

This clonotype was observed a few times. This sequence joins TRBV6-5 and TRBJ2-2; 8 nucleotides match TRBD2. CDR3 length equals 15 residues. Germline V lookup: CDR1 MNHEY, CDR2 SVGAGI. After removal of 7 bases from V and 3 bases from J, the junction contained 7 bases not matched to a gene. The CDR3 sequence: CASTPGGADTGELFF. The CDR3 nucleotides read TGTGCCAGCACCCCGGGGGGGGCGGACACCGGGGAGCTGTTTTTT.

V gene TRBV19 combines with J gene TRBJ2-6; possibly TRBD1 or TRBD2 for D (6 bases each). Germline lookup yields CDR1 LNHDA and CDR2 SQIVND (reference sequence). CDR3 size: 18 residues. Trimming took off 5 bases at V and 0 bases at J, with 17 bases between the two ends. CDR3 DNA: TGTGCCAGTAGTCCTCCCGCGGGACAAATCTCTGGGGCCAACGTCCTGACTTTC. Translation: CASSPPAGQISGANVLTF.

J is TRBJ1-2 and V is TRBV28; D perhaps matches TRBD1 (6 bases). In germline, CDR1 is MDHEN, CDR2 SYDVKM. This CDR3 has 18 residues. V gave up 3 bases and J gave up 0 bases, with 20 bases separating them. The CDR3 DNA reads TGTGCCAGCAGTTTGGGGCTGCTCCGGGACACCCCTAACTATGGCTACACCTTC. It is translated as CASSLGLLRDTPNYGYTF.

This clonotype occurred a few times. This chain joins TRBV20-1 and TRBJ1-4, with 8 bases fitting TRBD1. The CDR3 is made up of 16 amino acids. Germline CDR1 reads DFQATT; CDR2 reads SNEGSKA (reference sequence). Trimming took 1 base from V and 4 from J; bases not matched to a gene: 8. The DNA of the CDR3 is TGCAGTGCTAGAGGAATACCGGGACAGGATAATGAAAAACTGTTTTTT. Its protein product is CSARGIPGQDNEKLFF.

CDR3 in amino acids: CSARVGGGPTDTQYF. CDR3 in DNA: TGCAGTGCTAGAGTTGGCGGGGGGCCCACAGATACGCAGTATTTT. The chain uses TRBV20-1 and TRBJ2-3; 8 bases align to TRBD2. With 1 base clipped from V and 2 bases from J, the junction kept 5 bases outside the gene matches. Germline CDR1 reads DFQATT; CDR2 reads SNEGSKA (reference sequence). The CDR3 is 15 residues long.

The CDR3 loop reads CASSWRTEYQETQYF. In DNA form, the CDR3 reads TGCGCCAGCAGCTGGAGAACAGAGTACCAAGAGACCCAGTACTTC. The chain couples TRBV5-1 to TRBJ2-5; D ambiguous. Germline lookup yields CDR1 SGHRS and CDR2 YFSETQ. The ends were cut back, 3 bases at V and 0 bases at J, with 12 bases in the middle. This CDR3 is 15 amino acids long. The variable domain in full, with the rest retrieved from reference TRBV5-1 and TRBJ2-5, is KAGVTQTPRYLIKTRGQQVTLSCSPISGHRSVSWYQQTPGQGLQFLFEYFSETQRNKGNFPGRFSGRQFSNSRSEMNVSTLELGDSALYLCASSWRTEYQETQYFGPGTRLLVL.